A single sample is the source of the 16 T cell receptor beta chains below, sequenced in a study of blood T cell repertoires in COVID-19. TCRdb's copy holds only in-frame clones and misses some; the assay was immunoSEQ multiplex PCR. Seen here are about 64,000 clones, roughly 88% observed once, and the top ten hold 43%. Sequencing used peripheral blood. These receptors all stem from a woman between 55 and 75 years old with COVID-19, enrolled during active disease.

This chain uses TRBV5-5 with TRBJ2-7; the D gene is possibly TRBD2 (5 bases). The germline V gene has CDR1 SGHKS and CDR2 YYEKEE (reference sequence). The CDR3 is 14 residues long. The V end was cut by 4 bases, the J end by 2 bases, with 13 bases between. The CDR3 DNA sequence: TGTGCCAGCAGCCTCGAAGGACTGACCTACGAGCAGTACTTC. As protein: CASSLEGLTYEQYF.

This clone was seen only once. The genes are TRBV7-9 and TRBJ2-1, with D unresolved. V was cut by 1 base and J by 1 base, with 5 bases left in between. The CDR3 covers 14 residues. The germline V gene encodes CDR1 SEHNR and CDR2 FQNEAQ (reference sequence). CDR3 residues: CASSLGQSYNEQFF. DNA of the CDR3: TGTGCCAGCAGCTTAGGTCAGTCCTACAATGAGCAGTTCTTC.

J is TRBJ2-5 and V is TRBV2; possible D gene TRBD2, 5 bases. The CDR3 length is 14 residues. From germline, CDR1 is SNHLY and CDR2 FYNNEI. The germline V and J ends were trimmed by 3 bases and 2 bases, with 10 bases remaining between them. In DNA, the CDR3 is TGTGCCAGCAGTGAGCAAGTAGCGCAAGAGACCCAGTACTTC. It encodes CASSEQVAQETQYF.

The chain couples TRBV7-9 to TRBJ2-2; D gene uncertain. This CDR3 has 13 residues. Between the trimmed V and J ends, which lost 9 bases and 1 base, there was a span of 9 bases. Germline CDR1 and CDR2: SEHNR and FQNEAQ (reference sequence). In DNA, the CDR3 is TGTGCCAGTAGTGGGCAGAACACCGGGGAGCTGTTTTTT. This gives the protein CASSGQNTGELFF.

This chain connects TRBV2 to TRBJ1-5; TRBD1 might be the D (5 bases). From germline, CDR1 is SNHLY and CDR2 FYNNEI. The V gene lost 4 bases and the J gene lost 0 bases, with 13 bases spanning the gap. CDR3 length equals 16 residues. The CDR3 DNA reads as TGTGCCAGCAGTGGGACGGGGGGATCTAGCAATCAGCCCCAGCATTTT. This codes for CASSGTGGSSNQPQHF.

This clone was seen a few times. This chain uses TRBV7-2 with TRBJ1-6, with D maybe TRBD1 (6 bases). Germline V lookup: CDR1 SGHTA, CDR2 FQGNSA. With 6 bases removed from V and 10 bases from J, the gap between germline ends came to 19 bases. This CDR3 comprises 15 residues. The CDR3 DNA reads TGTGCCAGCAGTTCTCTAGGGGGACCCGGGTCACCCCTCCACTTT. It codes for CASSSLGGPGSPLHF. Variable domain in full (rest from reference TRBV7-2 and TRBJ1-6): GAGVSQSPSNKVTEKGKDVELRCDPISGHTALYWYRQSLGQGLEFLIYFQGNSAPDKSGLPSDRFSAERTGGSVSTLTIQRTQQEDSAVYLCASSSLGGPGSPLHFGNGTRLTVT.

The V call is TRBV7-2, the J call TRBJ2-2; 7 positions agree with TRBD2. The CDR3 is 15 residues long. J lost 2 bases, V lost 5 bases, and 5 bases had no gene match. Germline CDR1 reads SGHTA; CDR2 reads FQGNSA. In nucleotides, the CDR3 is TGTGCCAGCAGCACCCTAGCGGAAAACACCGGGGAGCTGTTTTTT. It translates to CASSTLAENTGELFF.

In its sample, this clone was seen once. The genes are TRBV18 and TRBJ1-2; perhaps TRBD1 as D (6 bases). Trimming pared 4 bases from V and 4 bases from J, leaving 16 bases between. Germline lookup yields CDR1 KGHSH and CDR2 LQKENI. This CDR3 contains 15 residues. The chain's CDR3 is CASSLGTPGGYGYTF. The CDR3 bases are TGTGCCAGCTCACTCGGGACACCCGGCGGCTATGGCTACACCTTC.

The chain recombines TRBV4-1 with TRBJ1-5; TRBD1 is a possible D gene (6 bases). The CDR3 extends over 14 amino acids. Germline lookup yields CDR1 MGHRA and CDR2 YSYEKL. Trimming pared 4 bases from V and 7 bases from J, leaving 14 bases between. The CDR3 is CASSPRGTYQPQHF. CDR3 bases: TGCGCCAGCAGCCCCCGAGGGACATACCAGCCCCAGCATTTT.

Only one count was recorded for this clone. The chain couples TRBV27 to TRBJ1-5; 8 bases align to TRBD1. This CDR3 has 15 residues. V shed 6 bases and J 5 bases; nucleotides not matched to a gene: 9. The germline CDR1 and CDR2 sequences are MNHEY and SMNVEV (reference sequence). CDR3 sequence reads: CASRPRTGLYQPQHF. The CDR3 nucleotides are TGTGCCAGCAGACCACGGACAGGGTTGTATCAGCCCCAGCATTTT.

This sequence joins TRBV2 and TRBJ1-5; D is ambiguous. Trimming left V 7 bases short and J 1 base short, with 8 bases between. CDR1 SNHLY and CDR2 FYNNEI come from the germline V gene. The CDR3 runs to 13 residues. This chain's CDR3 is CASTSRSNQPQHF. CDR3 coding DNA: TGTGCCAGCACAAGTCGGAGCAATCAGCCCCAGCATTTT.

The chain recombines TRBV27 with TRBJ1-1, with D tentatively TRBD1 (6 bases). V lost 1 base and J lost 1, with 10 bases in between. CDR1 MNHEY and CDR2 SMNVEV come from the germline V gene (reference sequence). The CDR3 runs 15 residues. This chain's CDR3 is CASSLWGRGNTEAFF. The CDR3 region has the DNA TGTGCCAGCAGTTTATGGGGCAGGGGGAACACTGAAGCTTTCTTT.

This chain connects TRBV11-3 to TRBJ2-7; 9 bases agree with TRBD1. Germline assignment: CDR1 SGHNT and CDR2 YENEEA. The CDR3 length is 15 residues. V was clipped by 1 base and J by 2 bases; unmatched bases: 3. The CDR3 sequence: CASSLVTGGAYEQYF. CDR3 bases: TGTGCCAGCAGCTTAGTAACAGGGGGCGCCTACGAGCAGTACTTC.

The gene calls are TRBV6-2 or TRBV6-3 and TRBJ1-1, with D hard to call. There are 15 residues in the CDR3. Deletions cut 0 bases from V and 1 base from J, with 9 bases between. CDR1 and CDR2 from the germline V gene are MNHEY and SVGEGT. The CDR3 DNA reads TGTGCCAGCAGTTACTCGCAAGTGAGGAACACTGAAGCTTTCTTT. This codes for CASSYSQVRNTEAFF.

This chain links TRBV2 with TRBJ2-5; 11 bases are shared with TRBD1. Germline loops: CDR1 SNHLY, CDR2 FYNNEI. With V trimmed by 7 bases and J by 5 bases, 6 bases remained unmatched. The CDR3 runs 14 residues. CDR3 nucleotides: TGTGCCAGCAACGGACAGGGGGCTGCGGAGACCCAGTACTTC. As protein: CASNGQGAAETQYF.

The V call is TRBV5-4, the J call TRBJ2-3; 7 positions agree with TRBD2. The CDR3 consists of 15 residues. The V segment lost 3 bases and the J segment 3 bases; nucleotides outside the gene matches: 7. The germline V gene has CDR1 SGHNT and CDR2 YYREEE (reference sequence). CDR3 in amino acids: CASSSQRGGTDTQYF. The CDR3, as DNA: TGTGCCAGCAGCTCACAGCGGGGAGGGACAGATACGCAGTATTTT. The full variable domain, its missing parts supplied by reference TRBV5-4 and TRBJ2-3, is ETGVTQSPTHLIKTRGQQVTLRCSSQSGHNTVSWYQQALGQGPQFIFQYYREEENGRGNFPPRFSGLQFPNYSSELNVNALELDDSALYLCASSSQRGGTDTQYFGPGTRLTVL.